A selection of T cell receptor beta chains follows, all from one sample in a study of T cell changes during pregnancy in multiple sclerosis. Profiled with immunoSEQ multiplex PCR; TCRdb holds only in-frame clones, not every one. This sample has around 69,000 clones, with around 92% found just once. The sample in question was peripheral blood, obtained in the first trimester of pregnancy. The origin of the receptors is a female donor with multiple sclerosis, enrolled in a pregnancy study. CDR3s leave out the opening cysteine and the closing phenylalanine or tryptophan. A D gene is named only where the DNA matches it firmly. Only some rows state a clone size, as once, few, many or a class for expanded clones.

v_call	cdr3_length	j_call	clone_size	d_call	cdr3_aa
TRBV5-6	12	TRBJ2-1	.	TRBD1	ASSVWDRDNEQF
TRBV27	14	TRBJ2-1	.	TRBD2	ASSLLAGVAYNEQF
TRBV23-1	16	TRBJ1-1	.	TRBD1	ASSLRSWDRGRNTEAF
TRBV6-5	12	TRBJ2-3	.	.	ASSYGGGTDTQY
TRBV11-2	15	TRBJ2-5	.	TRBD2	ASSSRSGTSPRETQY
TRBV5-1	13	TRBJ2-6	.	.	ASSLSFPGANVLT
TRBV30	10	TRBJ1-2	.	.	AWSFNTGGYT
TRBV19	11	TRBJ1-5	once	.	ASSISGLRPQH
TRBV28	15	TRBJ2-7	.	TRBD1	ASSFPKGGPVSYEQY
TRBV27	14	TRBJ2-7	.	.	ASSLTGTTPRREQY
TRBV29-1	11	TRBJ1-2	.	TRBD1	SVHVGTAYGYT
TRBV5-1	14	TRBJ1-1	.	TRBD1	ASSRAGGQTLTEAF
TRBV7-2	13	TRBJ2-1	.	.	ASSKGVAAWDEQF
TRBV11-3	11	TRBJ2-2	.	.	ASSLAGMGELF
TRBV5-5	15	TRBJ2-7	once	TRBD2	ASSPGRGLAGVGEQY
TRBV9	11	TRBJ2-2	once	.	ASSGQNTGELF
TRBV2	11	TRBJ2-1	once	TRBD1	ASSEDRGNEQF
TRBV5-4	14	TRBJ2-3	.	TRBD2	ASSLAAGGRTDTQY
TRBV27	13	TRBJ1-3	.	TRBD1	ASSLDRSSGNTIY
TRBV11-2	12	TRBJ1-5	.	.	ASSLEASNQPQH
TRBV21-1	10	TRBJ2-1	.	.	ARWREGKGQF
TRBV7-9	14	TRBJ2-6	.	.	ASSRGATSGANVLT
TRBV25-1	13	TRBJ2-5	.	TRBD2	ASSGLAGFVETQY
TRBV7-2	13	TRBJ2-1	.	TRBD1	ASSLLGQGSNEQF
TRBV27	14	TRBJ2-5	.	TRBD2	ASSPRGREGRETQY
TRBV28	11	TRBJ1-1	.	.	ASSLRDQGEAF
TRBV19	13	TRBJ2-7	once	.	ASSTNAGRIYEQY
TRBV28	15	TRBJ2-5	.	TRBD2	ASRGLAGMLIQETQY
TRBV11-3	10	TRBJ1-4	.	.	ASSWGSGELF
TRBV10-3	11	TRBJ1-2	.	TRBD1	AIRGQGRDGYT
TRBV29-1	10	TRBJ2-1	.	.	SVSLGEGEQF
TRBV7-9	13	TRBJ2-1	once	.	ASSWGLSEGSEQF
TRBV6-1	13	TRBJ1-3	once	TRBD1	ASSELTGAGNTIY
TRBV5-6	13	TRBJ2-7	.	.	ASSLEAAYSYEQY
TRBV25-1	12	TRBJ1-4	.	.	AGSGSGLDEKLF
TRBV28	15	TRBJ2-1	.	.	ASSLAGTVYPYNEQF
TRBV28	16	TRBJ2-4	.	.	ASSLPLGLSIAKNIQY
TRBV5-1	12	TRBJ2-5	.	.	ASSLEGILEAQY
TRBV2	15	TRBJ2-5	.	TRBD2	ASSAGWRLASQETQY
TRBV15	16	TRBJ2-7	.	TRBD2	ATSRDRGLAGEGYEQY
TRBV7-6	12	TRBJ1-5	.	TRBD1	ASSLGQGNQPQH
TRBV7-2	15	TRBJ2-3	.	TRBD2	ASTKLAGGFSTDTQY
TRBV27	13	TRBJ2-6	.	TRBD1	ASKQGAAGANVLT
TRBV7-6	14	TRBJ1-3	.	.	ASSSEDNFSGNTIY
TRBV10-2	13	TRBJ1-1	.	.	ASSGFTGTNTEAF
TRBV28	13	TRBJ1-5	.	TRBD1	ASSLQDRFNQPQH
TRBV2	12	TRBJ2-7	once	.	ASSRLGDSYEQY